This T cell receptor (beta chain) emerged from a study of beta chain features in type 1 diabetes. The isolated RNA, all of it, was reverse transcribed, so expressed TCRB transcripts were what got sequenced. Some clones are missing from TCRdb's copy, which holds only in-frame ones; the method was immunoSEQ multiplex PCR. The table records 900,000 or so clones, about a sixth of them present only once. Comment on this clone: What it binds is unknown.

Study outcomes and limitations: Patients showed naive, central memory and Treg TCRB repertoires that appeared more similar than those of healthy donors. Cells expressing TCR highly could be over-represented by cDNA sequencing. Patients and controls would share equally any PCR tilt toward shorter templates.

CDR1 is MNHEY and CDR2 is SVGAGI in the germline V gene. The V end was cut by 1 base, the J end by 4 bases, with 7 bases between. The CDR3 consists of 13 residues. The clonotype comes from a woman under 30 in good health. The sample taken for sequencing was naive CD4+ T cells from blood. The chain has TRBV6-5 and TRBJ1-1, with D perhaps TRBD1 (5 bases). The DNA of the CDR3 is TGTGCCAGCAGTTACTTGGGGGTCACTGAAGCTTTCTTT. Translated: CASSYLGVTEAFF.